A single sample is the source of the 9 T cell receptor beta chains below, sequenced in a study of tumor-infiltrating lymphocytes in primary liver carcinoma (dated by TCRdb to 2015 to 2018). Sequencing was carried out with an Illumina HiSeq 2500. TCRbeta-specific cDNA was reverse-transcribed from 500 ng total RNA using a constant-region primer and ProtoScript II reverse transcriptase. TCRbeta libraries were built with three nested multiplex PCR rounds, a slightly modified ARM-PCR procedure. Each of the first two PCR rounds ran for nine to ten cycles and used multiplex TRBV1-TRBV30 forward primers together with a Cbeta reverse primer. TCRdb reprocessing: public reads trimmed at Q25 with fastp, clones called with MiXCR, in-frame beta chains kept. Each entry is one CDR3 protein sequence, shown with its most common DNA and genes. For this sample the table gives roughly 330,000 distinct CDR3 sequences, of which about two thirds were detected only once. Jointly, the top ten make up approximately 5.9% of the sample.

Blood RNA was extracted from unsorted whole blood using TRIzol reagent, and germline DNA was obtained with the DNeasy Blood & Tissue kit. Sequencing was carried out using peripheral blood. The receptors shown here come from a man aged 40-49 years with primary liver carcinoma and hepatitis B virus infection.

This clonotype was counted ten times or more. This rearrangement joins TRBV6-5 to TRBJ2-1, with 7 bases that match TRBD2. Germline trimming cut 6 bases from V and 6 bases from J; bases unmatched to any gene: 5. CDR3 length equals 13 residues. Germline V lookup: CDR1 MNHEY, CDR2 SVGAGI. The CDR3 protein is CASRRTSVNEQFF. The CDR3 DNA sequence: TGTGCCAGCAGACGCACTAGCGTCAATGAGCAGTTCTTC.

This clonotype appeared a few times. The CDR3 protein is CASSYGLAGPSTDTQYF. The CDR3 DNA reads as TGTGCCAGCAGTTACGGACTAGCGGGACCTAGCACAGATACGCAGTATTTT. The chain uses TRBV6-6 and TRBJ2-3; 12 nucleotides match TRBD2. V shed 2 bases and J 0 bases; nucleotides not matched to a gene: 3. This CDR3 is built from 17 residues. The V gene's germline CDR1 is MNHNY and CDR2 SVGAGI (reference sequence).

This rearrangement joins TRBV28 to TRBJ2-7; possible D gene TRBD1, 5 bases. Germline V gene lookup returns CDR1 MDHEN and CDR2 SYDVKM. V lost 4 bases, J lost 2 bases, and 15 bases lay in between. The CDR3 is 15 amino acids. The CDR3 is CASSWTDRIAYEQYF. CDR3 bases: TGTGCCAGCAGTTGGACCGACAGAATAGCCTACGAGCAGTACTTC.

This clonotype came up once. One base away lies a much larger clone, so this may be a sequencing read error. The CDR3 sequence: CASSYSGRRDTGAFF. The CDR3 nucleotides read TGTGCCAGCAGTTACTCCGGGAGGCGGGACACTGGAGCTTTCTTT. J is TRBJ1-1 and V is TRBV6-6, with D maybe TRBD1 (6 bases). This CDR3 is 15 amino acids long. Germline loops: CDR1 MNHNY, CDR2 SVGAGI (reference sequence).

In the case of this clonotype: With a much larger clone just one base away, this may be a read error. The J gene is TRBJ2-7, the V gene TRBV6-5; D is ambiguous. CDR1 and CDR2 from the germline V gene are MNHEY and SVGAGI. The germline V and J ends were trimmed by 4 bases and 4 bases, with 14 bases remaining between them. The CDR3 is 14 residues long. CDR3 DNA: TGTGCCAGCAGTTTTGGGTTCGCGGAATACGAGCAGTACTTC. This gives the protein CASSFGFAEYEQYF.

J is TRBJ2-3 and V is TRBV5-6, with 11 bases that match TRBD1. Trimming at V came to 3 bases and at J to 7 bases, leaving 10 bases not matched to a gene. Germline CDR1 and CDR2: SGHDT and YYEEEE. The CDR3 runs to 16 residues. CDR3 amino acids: CASSSGQGAVAYTQYF. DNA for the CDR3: TGTGCCAGCAGCTCCGGACAGGGGGCGGTCGCATATACGCAGTATTTT.

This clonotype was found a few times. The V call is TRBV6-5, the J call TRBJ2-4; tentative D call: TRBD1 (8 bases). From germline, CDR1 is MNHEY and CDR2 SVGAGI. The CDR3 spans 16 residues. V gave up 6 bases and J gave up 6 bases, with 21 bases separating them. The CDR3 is CASSSNGQGGGNIQYF. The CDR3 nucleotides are TGTGCCAGCAGCTCCAACGGACAGGGAGGGGGAAACATTCAGTACTTC.

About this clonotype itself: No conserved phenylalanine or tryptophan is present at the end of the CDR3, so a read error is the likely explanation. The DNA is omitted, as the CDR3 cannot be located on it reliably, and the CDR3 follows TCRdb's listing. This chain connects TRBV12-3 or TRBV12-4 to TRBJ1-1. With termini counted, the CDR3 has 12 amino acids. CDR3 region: CASSPLRTEAFS.

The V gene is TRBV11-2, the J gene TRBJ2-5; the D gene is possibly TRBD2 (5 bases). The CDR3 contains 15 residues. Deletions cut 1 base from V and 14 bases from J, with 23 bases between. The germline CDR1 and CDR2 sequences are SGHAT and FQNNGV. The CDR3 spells CASSLVLTGWETQYF. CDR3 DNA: TGTGCCAGCAGCTTAGTCCTAACGGGATGGGAGACTCAATACTTC.